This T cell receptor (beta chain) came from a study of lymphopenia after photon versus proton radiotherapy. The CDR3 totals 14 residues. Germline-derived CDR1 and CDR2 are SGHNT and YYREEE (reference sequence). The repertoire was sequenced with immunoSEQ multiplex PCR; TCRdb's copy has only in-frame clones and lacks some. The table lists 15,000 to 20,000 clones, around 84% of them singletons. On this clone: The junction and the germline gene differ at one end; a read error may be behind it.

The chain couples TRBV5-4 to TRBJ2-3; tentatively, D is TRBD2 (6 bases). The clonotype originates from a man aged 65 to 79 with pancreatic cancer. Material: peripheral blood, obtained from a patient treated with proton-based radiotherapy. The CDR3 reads CANSGPGGTDTQYF. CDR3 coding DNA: TGTGCCAACAGCGGGCCGGGCGGCACAGATACGCAGTATTTT.